Listed here are 10 T cell receptor beta chains from one sample, sequenced in a study of shared clonotypes between healthy human individuals. Produced via immunoSEQ multiplex PCR; TCRdb's table is partial and in-frame only. Of 2 million to 3 million clones in the sample, more than 80% were seen once. The sequencing sample was made of naive CD4+ T cells sorted from blood. This sample's subset: CD45RA+ positively selected. The receptors stem from a man between 18 and 29 years old in good health.

In this sample, this clone turned up a few times. Within the sample, other DNA sequences also encode this same CDR3. V gene TRBV5-4 combines with J gene TRBJ2-5; D is uncertain. There are 11 residues in the CDR3. The V and J ends lost 2 bases and 1 base respectively, with 0 bases between them. Germline CDR1 is SGHNT and CDR2 is YYREEE (reference sequence). The DNA of the CDR3 is TGTGCCAGCAGCTTCCAAGAGACCCAGTACTTC. Translated: CASSFQETQYF.

The J gene is TRBJ2-1, the V gene TRBV6-5, with TRBD2 matching over 11 bases. Per germline, CDR1 MNHEY and CDR2 SVGAGI. V shed 6 bases and J 4 bases; nucleotides not matched to a gene: 5. This CDR3 has 15 residues. The CDR3 sequence: CASRLLAGAYNEQFF. As DNA, the CDR3 is TGTGCCAGCAGACTACTAGCGGGAGCTTACAATGAGCAGTTCTTC.

Worth noting for this clone: Other DNA sequences of this sample code for an identical CDR3. The rearrangement joins TRBV7-2 to TRBJ2-7; 11 nucleotides align to TRBD2. Losses at the gene ends were 5 bases for V and 3 bases for J; bases not matched to a gene: 3. Germline CDR1 is SGHTA and CDR2 is FQGNSA. The CDR3 sequence is 14 residues long. The CDR3 DNA sequence: TGTGCCAGCAGCGTAGGACTAGCGGGCTACGAGCAGTACTTC. Amino acid sequence: CASSVGLAGYEQYF.

In nucleotides, the CDR3 is TGTGCCAGCAGTGGACCCAGGGGTTTGACTAATGAAAAACTGTTTTTT. Protein product: CASSGPRGLTNEKLFF. This sequence joins TRBV28 and TRBJ1-4, with a possible D match to TRBD1 (6 bases). Germline V CDR1 and CDR2: MDHEN, SYDVKM. V lost 5 bases and J 2 bases, leaving 15 bases between the germline ends. The CDR3 has 16 residues.

This clone was detected once. The chain has TRBV18 and TRBJ1-5; possibly TRBD1 for D (6 bases). The CDR3 totals 15 residues. Germline V gene lookup returns CDR1 KGHSH and CDR2 LQKENI. V was cut by 3 bases and J by 5 bases, with 14 bases left in between. CDR3: CASSPFGDTYQPQHF. The CDR3 DNA is TGTGCCAGCTCACCCTTCGGGGACACTTATCAGCCCCAGCATTTT. The whole variable domain, filled in from reference TRBV18 and TRBJ1-5, reads NAGVMQNPRHLVRRRGQEARLRCSPMKGHSHVYWYRQLPEEGLKFMVYLQKENIIDESGMPKERFSAEFPKEGPSILRIQQVVRGDSAAYFCASSPFGDTYQPQHFGDGTRLSIL.

This clone occurred once. An end of the junction does not agree with germline; a read error may underlie this. V gene TRBV10-3 combines with J gene TRBJ2-7, with 16 bases fitting TRBD2. Germline CDR1 and CDR2: ENHRY and SYGVKD. CDR3 size: 18 residues. DNA of the CDR3: TGTGCCGTCAGTACCGGGACTAGCGGGAGGGCCTACTCCTACGAGCAGTACTTC. Residues: CAVSTGTSGRAYSYEQYF.

The chain carries TRBV5-1 and TRBJ1-1; TRBD1 might be the D (6 bases). The germline V and J ends were trimmed by 5 bases and 6 bases, with 20 bases remaining between them. The CDR3 has 15 residues. Germline V gene sequence: CDR1 SGHRS, CDR2 YFSETQ. The DNA for the CDR3 is TGCGCCAGCAGACCATCCGGGGGGCGAGGATCTGAAGCTTTCTTT. Its protein product is CASRPSGGRGSEAFF. Full variable domain (outside the CDR3, taken from reference TRBV5-1 and TRBJ1-1): KAGVTQTPRYLIKTRGQQVTLSCSPISGHRSVSWYQQTPGQGLQFLFEYFSETQRNKGNFPGRFSGRQFSNSRSEMNVSTLELGDSALYLCASRPSGGRGSEAFFGQGTRLTVV.

J is TRBJ2-2 and V is TRBV7-2, with a tentative D call TRBD2 (6 bases). Per the germline V gene, CDR1 is SGHTA and CDR2 is FQGNSA. V was trimmed by 3 bases and J by 2 bases, leaving 13 bases between them. This CDR3 contains 16 residues. The CDR3 spells CASSLAAGRNTGELFF. CDR3 bases: TGTGCCAGCAGCTTGGCGGCGGGGCGAAACACCGGGGAGCTGTTTTTT.

The chain uses TRBV2 and TRBJ2-5; 12 bases align to TRBD2. This CDR3 has 16 amino acids. Germline V gene lookup returns CDR1 SNHLY and CDR2 FYNNEI. V lost 7 bases to trimming and J lost 4 bases; unmatched junction nucleotides: 10. For the CDR3, the DNA is TGTGCCAGCACAGCGACTAGCGGGAGTTTTCGAGAGACCCAGTACTTC. This sequence encodes CASTATSGSFRETQYF.

The gene calls are TRBV11-2 and TRBJ1-2; D gene unclear. The V gene lost 2 bases and the J gene lost 4 bases, with 5 bases spanning the gap. CDR3 length: 12 residues. CDR1 is SGHAT and CDR2 is FQNNGV in the germline V gene. The CDR3 region is CASSLMSYGYTF. The CDR3 region has the DNA TGTGCCAGCAGCTTAATGTCCTATGGCTACACCTTC.